Following are 30 T cell receptor beta chains from one sample sequenced in a study of blood T cells in healthy people across ages (dated by TCRdb to between 2015 and 2017). Library generation was performed with 5' RACE. A second about 7 to 12 cycle PCR used a sample-barcoded 5' primer and a J-beta primer mix. The public reads were run again by TCRdb, first through fastp at Q25 and then through MiXCR, and only productive beta chains were kept. Identical CDR3 proteins give one entry, which carries the most common genes and DNA. The sample yields fewer than 2 million distinct CDR3 sequences; about two fifths were counted once. The ten largest clones capture about 21% of the sample. Material: blood. Receptor source: a human donor in good health.

In this sample, this clonotype turned up a few times. The V gene is TRBV20-1, the J gene TRBJ2-1; no clear D. The CDR3 is 12 residues long. Per germline, CDR1 DFQATT and CDR2 SNEGSKA (reference sequence). V shed 0 bases and J shed 12 bases, with 12 bases lying between them. CDR3 nucleotides: TGCAGTGCTAGAGATGAATGGGTGACGCAGTTCTTC. It encodes CSARDEWVTQFF.

Concerning this clonotype itself: Relative to the germline gene, one junction end is altered; a read error may explain this. V is TRBV2 and J is TRBJ2-5, with 14 nucleotides matching TRBD2. The CDR3 is 17 amino acids. Germline V gene lookup returns CDR1 SNHLY and CDR2 FYNNEI. The CDR3, as DNA: TGTGCCAGCGACTCAGCGGGACTAGCGGGGGATCAAGAGACCCGGTACTTC. Residues: CASDSAGLAGDQETRYF.

This clonotype was recorded a few times. The chain has TRBV29-1 and TRBJ2-5, with 8 bases matching TRBD1. The CDR3 spans 14 residues. Germline trimming cut 5 bases from V and 4 bases from J; bases unmatched to any gene: 9. CDR1 SQVTM and CDR2 ANQGSEA come from the germline V gene. CDR3 region: CSVTTGGGRETQYF. The CDR3 bases are TGCAGCGTTACTACAGGGGGTGGACGAGAGACCCAGTACTTC.

The chain uses TRBV6-5 and TRBJ1-2, with TRBD1 matching 8 bases. The V gene's germline CDR1 is MNHEY and CDR2 SVGAGI. This CDR3 is 14 amino acids long. V was pared by 6 bases and J by 3 bases, with 6 bases of the junction left unmatched. Here the CDR3 reads CASSVTGDYYGYTF. The CDR3 nucleotides are TGTGCCAGCAGCGTGACAGGGGACTACTATGGCTACACCTTC.

This clonotype has more than one count but fewer than ten. The chain links TRBV5-1 to TRBJ1-2, with a tentative D call TRBD1 (6 bases). Germline loops: CDR1 SGHRS, CDR2 YFSETQ. This CDR3 comprises 16 residues. Trimming pared 4 bases from V and 1 base from J, leaving 17 bases between. CDR3 nucleotide sequence: TGCGCCAGCAGCGCCCAGACAGGCCCGCTTAACTATGGCTACACCTTC. Translated: CASSAQTGPLNYGYTF.

This clonotype was seen more than once but under ten times. The V gene is TRBV6-5, the J gene TRBJ1-2; a weak D match, TRBD1 (6 bases). CDR3 size: 17 residues. Germline-derived CDR1 and CDR2 are MNHEY and SVGAGI. Trimming left V 0 bases short and J 1 base short, with 15 bases between. The CDR3 sequence is CASSYSINRVFNYGYTF. Here the CDR3 DNA reads TGTGCCAGCAGTTACTCTATAAACAGGGTTTTTAACTATGGCTACACCTTC.

This clonotype occurred many times. The chain is built from TRBV29-1 and TRBJ2-5; D is unresolved. The CDR3 sequence is 11 residues long. CDR1 is SQVTM, CDR2 ANQGSEA, per germline. V shed 7 bases and J shed 7 bases, with 13 bases lying between them. DNA for the CDR3: TGCAGCGAATCGGTTCTGGGGACCCAGTACTTC. Encoded protein: CSESVLGTQYF. The variable domain in full, with the rest retrieved from reference TRBV29-1 and TRBJ2-5, is SAVISQKPSRDICQRGTSLTIQCQVDSQVTMMFWYRQQPGQSLTLIATANQGSEATYESGFVIDKFPISRPNLTFSTLTVSNMSPEDSSIYLCSESVLGTQYFGPGTRLLVL.

The chain links TRBV4-1 to TRBJ1-2; weak D call: TRBD1 (6 bases). Germline CDR1 is MGHRA and CDR2 is YSYEKL. The CDR3 runs 16 residues. V was trimmed by 4 bases and J by 5 bases, leaving 20 bases between them. The CDR3, as DNA: TGCGCCAGCAGCCCCCAATGGGGGGACATCGGGTATGGCTACACCTTC. Protein product: CASSPQWGDIGYGYTF.

The chain recombines TRBV7-2 with TRBJ1-1; D is ambiguous. The CDR3 is 13 residues long. Trimming took off 4 bases at V and 6 bases at J, with 12 bases between the two ends. CDR1 and CDR2 (germline): SGHTA, FQGNSA. This chain's CDR3 is CASSYMYPAEAFF. In nucleotides, the CDR3 is TGTGCCAGCAGCTATATGTACCCTGCTGAAGCTTTCTTT.

This CDR3 reads CSVGGSGRNEQYF. The CDR3 DNA reads as TGCAGCGTTGGGGGAAGTGGTCGTAACGAGCAGTACTTC. The V call is TRBV29-1, the J call TRBJ2-5; unclear D gene. The J call is in doubt because the DNA end fits TRBJ2-7 better. The length of the CDR3 is 13 residues. CDR1 is SQVTM and CDR2 is ANQGSEA in the germline V gene.

This clonotype came up a few times. V and J are TRBV4-1 and TRBJ2-3; tentative D call: TRBD2 (6 bases). The germline CDR1 and CDR2 sequences are MGHRA and YSYEKL. The CDR3 is 16 amino acids. V shed 0 bases and J shed 0 bases, with 10 bases lying between them. CDR3 region: CASSQELAPSTDTQYF. The CDR3, as DNA: TGCGCCAGCAGCCAAGAACTAGCTCCCAGCACAGATACGCAGTATTTT.

In the case of this clonotype: This may stem from a read error, because a much larger clone lies one nucleotide away. Because the CDR3's place on the DNA is in doubt, the DNA is left out and the CDR3 is given as listed by TCRdb. V and J are TRBV5-1 and TRBJ2-6. CDR1 and CDR2 from the germline V gene are SGHRS and YFSETQ. The CDR3 is 16 amino acids in total, end residues counted. This CDR3 is CASSSLWGSGANVRTF.

The CDR3 region is CASSQDPPEDSLVLYGYTF. CDR3 DNA sequence: TGCGCCAGCAGCCAAGATCCACCGGAGGATTCCCTAGTCCTATATGGCTACACCTTC. This chain joins TRBV4-1 and TRBJ1-2; D not resolved. V shed 0 bases and J shed 5 bases, with 25 bases lying between them. The CDR3 sequence is 19 residues long. The V gene's germline CDR1 is MGHRA and CDR2 YSYEKL.

Here the CDR3 DNA reads TGCAGTGCTCCCCTGGGCGGGGCGGATTCACCCCTCCACTTT. This sequence encodes CSAPLGGADSPLHF. The chain is built from TRBV20-1 and TRBJ1-6; possibly TRBD1 for D (5 bases). The germline gives CDR1 DFQATT, CDR2 SNEGSKA (reference sequence). V lost 5 bases and J 8 bases, leaving 16 bases between the germline ends. The CDR3 spans 14 residues.

This clonotype was seen more than once but under ten times. V is TRBV7-9 and J is TRBJ2-4; no clear D gene. Trimming stripped 4 bases from V and 11 bases from J, with 9 bases between. The germline gives CDR1 SEHNR, CDR2 FQNEAQ (reference sequence). The CDR3 contains 11 residues. DNA of the CDR3: TGTGCCAGCAGCTCCGGTCCGGTTCAGTACTTC. Protein sequence: CASSSGPVQYF.

The CDR3 loop is CATRVGSPGTEFRPLDNQPQHF. The CDR3 bases are TGTGCCACCCGGGTTGGTTCGCCTGGGACAGAGTTCCGCCCTCTTGACAATCAGCCCCAGCATTTT. V and J are TRBV19 and TRBJ1-5, with 7 bases that match TRBD1. Looked up from germline, CDR1 is LNHDA and CDR2 is SQIVND (reference sequence). The CDR3 length is 22 residues. V lost 10 bases, J lost 3 bases, and 33 bases stayed unmatched.

The chain employs TRBV20-1 and TRBJ1-1, with 7 bases identical to TRBD1. The V gene's germline CDR1 is DFQATT and CDR2 SNEGSKA (reference sequence). CDR3 length: 13 amino acids. The ends lost 3 bases at V and 4 bases at J; junction bases unmatched: 5. In DNA, the CDR3 is TGCAGTGCTAGTAAACAGGGGAGCACTGAAGCTTTCTTT. It is translated as CSASKQGSTEAFF.

This clonotype is a singleton in its sample. V gene TRBV12-3 or TRBV12-4 combines with J gene TRBJ2-7, with D unclear. This CDR3 region has 14 residues. With 2 bases removed from V and 3 bases from J, the gap between germline ends came to 11 bases. The CDR3 DNA reads as TGTGCCAGCAGTTTAAGGGCCTCTCTCTACGAGCAGTACTTC. This translates into CASSLRASLYEQYF.

This clonotype was seen just once. This sequence joins TRBV20-1 and TRBJ2-5; unclear D gene. The CDR3 loop spans 12 amino acids. Germline V gene data show CDR1 as DFQATT and CDR2 as SNEGSKA (reference sequence). Trimming removed 5 bases from V and 4 bases from J, with 11 bases in between. The CDR3 protein is CSALGRTETQYF. The CDR3 nucleotides read TGCAGTGCTTTAGGCAGAACAGAGACCCAGTACTTC.

The gene calls are TRBV12-3 or TRBV12-4 and TRBJ1-4, with a tentative D call TRBD1 (5 bases). The V end lost 7 bases, the J end lost 0 bases, and 15 bases lay between the germline ends. The CDR3 totals 16 residues. The CDR3 nucleotides are TGTGCCAGCACTCGGACACGACAAACAACTAATGAAAAACTGTTTTTT. Translation: CASTRTRQTTNEKLFF.

This clonotype occurred a few times. The chain has TRBV24-1 and TRBJ2-1; 8 positions agree with TRBD1. The CDR3 extends over 14 amino acids. The V segment lost 5 bases and the J segment 7 bases; nucleotides outside the gene matches: 6. CDR1 is KGHDR and CDR2 is SFDVKD in the germline V gene. The CDR3 reads CATSVTGGGNEQFF. The CDR3 DNA reads as TGTGCCACCAGTGTAACAGGGGGTGGTAATGAGCAGTTCTTC.

V is TRBV5-6 and J is TRBJ2-1; the D gene is possibly TRBD2 (7 bases). V was pared by 3 bases and J by 8 bases, with 30 bases between. Germline V gives CDR1 SGHDT, CDR2 YYEEEE. The CDR3 is 19 residues long. CDR3 coding DNA: TGTGCCAGCAGCTGGGGGCGTACTGACGGGGGGAGGTGGGTCGATGAGCAGTTCTTC. Its translation is CASSWGRTDGGRWVDEQFF.

This clonotype showed up just once. This rearrangement joins TRBV27 to TRBJ1-5; tentatively, D is TRBD1 (6 bases). Germline loops: CDR1 MNHEY, CDR2 SMNVEV (reference sequence). V lost 0 bases and J lost 6, with 15 bases in between. The CDR3 sequence is 16 residues long. CDR3 coding DNA: TGTGCCAGCAGTTTATCGTCAGGGGAGCGGAGTCAGCCCCAGCATTTT. This gives the protein CASSLSSGERSQPQHF.

The genes are TRBV6-5 and TRBJ2-1; 7 nucleotides match TRBD1. CDR3 length: 15 residues. J lost 4 bases, V lost 7 bases, and 10 bases had no gene match. Per the germline V gene, CDR1 is MNHEY and CDR2 is SVGAGI. CDR3 nucleotide sequence: TGTGCCAGCACCTACAACACAGGGGAATACAATGAGCAGTTCTTC. It codes for CASTYNTGEYNEQFF.

This clonotype was recorded a few times. V is TRBV6-6 and J is TRBJ2-1; D gene unclear. Germline CDR1 MNHNY, CDR2 SVGAGI (reference sequence). CDR3 length: 12 amino acids. The V gene lost 3 bases and the J gene lost 6 bases, with 6 bases spanning the gap. CDR3 sequence reads: CASSYKLNEQFF. The CDR3 DNA follows: TGTGCCAGCAGTTATAAACTCAATGAGCAGTTCTTC.

This clonotype was counted only a few times. This chain uses TRBV20-1 with TRBJ2-1, with TRBD1 matching over 7 bases. From germline, CDR1 is DFQATT and CDR2 SNEGSKA (reference sequence). J lost 1 base, V lost 3 bases, and 9 bases had no gene match. This CDR3 contains 16 residues. For the CDR3, the DNA is TGCAGTGCTAGTGGGGGACAGCAATTATCCTACAATGAGCAGTTCTTC. This sequence encodes CSASGGQQLSYNEQFF.

This clonotype was picked up a small number of times. Being one base from a much bigger clone, this may be a read error. This chain links TRBV12-3 or TRBV12-4 with TRBJ2-6; D may correspond to TRBD1 or TRBD2 (5 bases each). CDR3 length: 15 residues. For the CDR3, the DNA is TGTGCCAGCAGTTTAACGAGGGCTGGGGCCAACGACCTGACTTTC. Translation gives CASSLTRAGANDLTF.

This clonotype was observed once. V gene TRBV6-2 or TRBV6-3 combines with J gene TRBJ2-1; a weak D match, TRBD2 (5 bases). V dropped 6 bases and J dropped 8 bases, with 17 bases sitting between them. Germline V gives CDR1 MNHEY, CDR2 SVGEGT. This CDR3 region has 14 residues. In DNA form, the CDR3 reads TGTGCCAGCAGCCTCAATTCGGGGAGTGATGAGCAGTTCTTC. It yields the protein CASSLNSGSDEQFF.

The V gene is TRBV24-1, the J gene TRBJ2-1; D unresolved. Per germline, CDR1 KGHDR and CDR2 SFDVKD. The CDR3 is 18 residues long. V lost 2 bases, J lost 0 bases, and 16 bases lay in between. The CDR3 loop reads CATSDSRGRASSYNEQFF. Written as DNA, the CDR3 is TGTGCCACCAGTGATTCCCGAGGCCGGGCAAGCTCCTACAATGAGCAGTTCTTC.

V usage is TRBV5-1 and J usage is TRBJ2-5; D is uncertain. V lost 4 bases and J lost 1, with 11 bases in between. The CDR3 has 14 amino acids. Looked up from germline, CDR1 is SGHRS and CDR2 is YFSETQ. CDR3 region: CASSNLESQETQYF. CDR3 bases: TGCGCCAGCAGCAACTTGGAATCCCAAGAGACCCAGTACTTC.